Following are 16 T cell receptor beta chains from one sample sequenced in a study of T cell repertoires in cytomegalovirus infection. Their cognate antigens are unknown. TCRdb used MiXCR to reprocess the reads, holding one entry per CDR3 protein. The sample contains 200,000 to 250,000 distinct CDR3 sequences, around 35% of which appear only once. Sequences were derived from CD8+ T cells from cultured PBMCs, sampled from culture after CMV antigen stimulation. These receptors were obtained from a human donor in good health (CMV status not recorded). Some clones in this sample may be carry-over from other donors' samples.

The sample holds a few counts of this clonotype. The chain uses TRBV12-3 or TRBV12-4 and TRBJ1-5, with TRBD1 matching 10 bases. The length of the CDR3 is 15 residues. V shed 5 bases, J shed 6 bases, and the junction held 7 bases outside the gene matches. CDR3 in amino acids: CASSLGGQGSQPQHF. In DNA form, the CDR3 reads TGTGCCAGCAGTCTAGGGGGACAGGGGAGTCAGCCCCAGCATTTT.

V is TRBV19 and J is TRBJ1-3; no reliable D call. CDR3 length: 14 amino acids. The V end lost 7 bases, the J end lost 2 bases, and 12 bases lay between the germline ends. The V gene's germline CDR1 is LNHDA and CDR2 SQIVND (reference sequence). CDR3 sequence (DNA): TGTGCCAGTACTCCTGGACGTCCTGGAAACACCATATATTTT. Amino acid sequence: CASTPGRPGNTIYF.

CDR3 sequence (DNA): TGTGCCAGCAGCCAAGCACTAGCGGCCGACAATGAGCAGTTCTTC. Protein sequence: CASSQALAADNEQFF. The chain employs TRBV14 and TRBJ2-1; 8 positions agree with TRBD2. From germline, CDR1 is SGHDN and CDR2 FVKESK. This CDR3 is 15 amino acids long. With V trimmed by 1 base and J by 5 bases, 4 bases remained unmatched.

J is TRBJ2-3 and V is TRBV28; no definite D call. CDR1 is MDHEN, CDR2 SYDVKM, per germline. Trimming left V 5 bases short and J 2 bases short, with 14 bases between. The CDR3 is made up of 15 amino acids. The CDR3 DNA is TGTGCCAGCAGTCTGACCGGGCTTTCCACAGATACGCAGTATTTT. Translated, it gives CASSLTGLSTDTQYF.

J is TRBJ1-1 and V is TRBV28; TRBD1 is a possible D gene (5 bases). This CDR3 region has 15 residues. Germline V gene data show CDR1 as MDHEN and CDR2 as SYDVKM. Trimming cost V 5 bases and J 1 base, with 14 bases left between them. Written as DNA, the CDR3 is TGTGCCAGCAGTACCCCTAGGGGCCCGAACACTGAAGCTTTCTTT. This gives the protein CASSTPRGPNTEAFF. Looking up the rest from reference TRBV28 and TRBJ1-1 gives the full variable domain: DVKVTQSSRYLVKRTGEKVFLECVQDMDHENMFWYRQDPGLGLRLIYFSYDVKMKEKGDIPEGYSVSREKKERFSLILESASTNQTSMYLCASSTPRGPNTEAFFGQGTRLTVV.

The chain carries TRBV10-3 and TRBJ2-6; 9 bases fit TRBD1. J lost 3 bases, V lost 5 bases, and 5 bases had no gene match. The CDR3 sequence is 16 residues long. CDR1 and CDR2 from the germline V gene are ENHRY and SYGVKD. The CDR3 loop is CAISHWDRDGANVLTF. The CDR3 DNA follows: TGTGCCATCAGTCACTGGGACAGGGATGGGGCCAACGTCCTGACTTTC.

This clonotype was seen a few times. Written as DNA, the CDR3 is TGCAGTGCTAGGACTAGCTACGCCTACGAGCAGTACTTC. This gives the protein CSARTSYAYEQYF. The chain employs TRBV20-1 and TRBJ2-7, with 7 bases that match TRBD2. Germline CDR1 and CDR2: DFQATT and SNEGSKA (reference sequence). The CDR3 spans 13 residues. The ends lost 3 bases at V and 2 bases at J; junction bases unmatched: 4.

As concerns this clonotype: Compared with germline, one end of the junction differs, possibly owing to a read error. This chain joins TRBV5-1 and TRBJ2-2; D gene ambiguous. This CDR3 region has 14 residues. Germline assignment: CDR1 SGHRS and CDR2 YFSETQ. The CDR3 nucleotides read TGCGCAAGCAGCTCGATCCAAAACACCGGGGAGCTGTTTTTT. Protein product: CASSSIQNTGELFF.

The chain employs TRBV4-2 and TRBJ2-5, with no clear D. The CDR3 loop spans 15 amino acids. Between the trimmed V and J ends, which lost 1 base and 0 bases, there was a span of 9 bases. Germline V lookup: CDR1 LGHNA, CDR2 YNFKEQ. The CDR3 bases are TGTGCCAGCAGCCAAGGCGTGAGCGACCAAGAGACCCAGTACTTC. Translation: CASSQGVSDQETQYF.

This clonotype was observed many times. The chain joins TRBV2 to TRBJ1-5, with TRBD1 matching 9 bases. The trim removed 6 bases at V and 2 bases at J, leaving 5 bases unmatched. Per the germline V gene, CDR1 is SNHLY and CDR2 is FYNNEI. The CDR3 totals 15 residues. The CDR3 sequence: CASRTGGLGNQPQHF. The CDR3 DNA follows: TGTGCCAGCAGAACAGGGGGCTTGGGCAATCAGCCCCAGCATTTT.

This clonotype showed up just a few times. The chain combines TRBV9 with TRBJ2-3; D ambiguous. Deletions cut 0 bases from V and 6 bases from J, with 8 bases between. This CDR3 contains 13 residues. Germline V lookup: CDR1 SGDLS, CDR2 YYNGEE. CDR3 region: CASSVVSPDTQYF. CDR3 DNA sequence: TGTGCCAGCAGCGTAGTTAGTCCCGATACGCAGTATTTT.

There are a few counts of this clonotype. The V and J genes are TRBV6-5 and TRBJ2-5, with D perhaps matching TRBD1 or TRBD2 (5 bases each). The CDR3 runs to 14 residues. Per germline, CDR1 MNHEY and CDR2 SVGAGI. The germline V and J ends were trimmed by 1 base and 5 bases, with 11 bases remaining between them. DNA for the CDR3: TGTGCCAGCAGTTACTACGGGGCATCCGAGACCCAGTACTTC. Encoded protein: CASSYYGASETQYF.

This clonotype was observed a few times. The rearrangement links TRBV25-1 to TRBJ1-1, with unresolved D. Trimming cost V 0 bases and J 3 bases, with 8 bases left between them. This CDR3 has 14 amino acids. Germline loops: CDR1 MGHDK, CDR2 SYGVNS. The DNA of the CDR3 is TGTGCCAGCAGTGAATATAGCGTGGACACTGAAGCTTTCTTT. Its translation: CASSEYSVDTEAFF. Filled out from reference TRBV25-1 and TRBJ1-1, the complete variable domain reads EADIYQTPRYLVIGTGKKITLECSQTMGHDKMYWYQQDPGMELHLIHYSYGVNSTEKGDLSSESTVSRIRTEHFPLTLESARPSHTSQYLCASSEYSVDTEAFFGQGTRLTVV.

In its sample, this clonotype was seen a few times. The chain joins TRBV28 to TRBJ1-3; 7 bases line up with TRBD1. The CDR3 has 16 residues. Trimming cost V 5 bases and J 0 bases; bases outside gene matches: 7. The germline V gene has CDR1 MDHEN and CDR2 SYDVKM. The CDR3, as DNA: TGTGCCAGCAGTCCCGGGACAGCAAACTCTGGAAACACCATATATTTT. Protein: CASSPGTANSGNTIYF. Filled out from reference TRBV28 and TRBJ1-3, the complete variable domain reads DVKVTQSSRYLVKRTGEKVFLECVQDMDHENMFWYRQDPGLGLRLIYFSYDVKMKEKGDIPEGYSVSREKKERFSLILESASTNQTSMYLCASSPGTANSGNTIYFGEGSWLTVV.

The rearrangement links TRBV7-6 to TRBJ2-1, with a weak D call TRBD2 (5 bases). Trimming stripped 5 bases from V and 4 bases from J, with 18 bases between. This CDR3 is 16 amino acids long. The germline V gene has CDR1 SGHVS and CDR2 FNYEAQ. The CDR3 nucleotides are TGTGCCAGCAGCCCATTAGGTCCCGGGGTTTACAATGAGCAGTTCTTC. It encodes CASSPLGPGVYNEQFF.

This clonotype appeared a few times. The V gene is TRBV10-3, the J gene TRBJ2-7, with TRBD2 identical over 7 bases. V trimming: 5 bases; J trimming: 0 bases; junction bases outside the gene matches: 4. Germline CDR1 reads ENHRY; CDR2 reads SYGVKD. The CDR3 loop spans 14 amino acids. The CDR3 protein is CAISPPGGSYEQYF. The CDR3 nucleotides are TGTGCCATCAGTCCCCCGGGGGGCTCCTACGAGCAGTACTTC.